The clone carrying this T cell receptor (beta chain) was seen once. No antigen is known for it. Libraries were prepared by immunoSEQ multiplex PCR; TCRdb keeps only in-frame clonotypes and omits some of them. The sample includes roughly 76,000 clones, roughly two thirds seen only once; the top ten take roughly 56%. CCR7-negative CD45RA+ TemRA cells were combined with CD45RO+ cells to form CD8 memory. The record originates from a study of shared clonotypes between healthy human individuals. Study conclusions and caveats: What rarefaction showed was incomplete sorted-subset sequencing despite large depth.

CDR3 size: 13 residues. V lost 6 bases and J lost 4, with 10 bases in between. CDR1 is LNHDA and CDR2 is SQIVND in the germline V gene (reference sequence). The origin of this receptor is a man in his thirties or forties in good health. Sequenced material: memory CD8+ T cells sorted from blood. The subset here: CD45RO+ cells pooled with CCR7-negative TemRA cells. This chain connects TRBV19 to TRBJ1-5, with D uncertain. The CDR3 spells CASRRQINQPQHF. DNA of the CDR3: TGTGCCAGTAGGCGACAAATTAATCAGCCCCAGCATTTT.